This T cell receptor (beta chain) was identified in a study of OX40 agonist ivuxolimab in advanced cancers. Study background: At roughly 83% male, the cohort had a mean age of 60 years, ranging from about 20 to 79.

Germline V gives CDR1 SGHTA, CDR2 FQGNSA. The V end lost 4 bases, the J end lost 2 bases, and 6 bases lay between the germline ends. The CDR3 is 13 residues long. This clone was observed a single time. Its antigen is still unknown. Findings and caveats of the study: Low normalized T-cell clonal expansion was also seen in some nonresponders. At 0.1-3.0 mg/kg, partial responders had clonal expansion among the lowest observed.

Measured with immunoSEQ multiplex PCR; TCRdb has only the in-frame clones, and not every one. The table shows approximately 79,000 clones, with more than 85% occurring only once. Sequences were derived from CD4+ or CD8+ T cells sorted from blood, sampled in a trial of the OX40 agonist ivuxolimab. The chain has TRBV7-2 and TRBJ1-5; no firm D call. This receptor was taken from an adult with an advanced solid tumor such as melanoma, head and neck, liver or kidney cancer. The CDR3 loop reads CASSWEGNQPQHF. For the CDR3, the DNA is TGTGCCAGCAGCTGGGAGGGCAATCAGCCCCAGCATTTT.